This T cell receptor beta chain was documented in a study of T cell responses to AZD1222 COVID-19 vaccine. Findings and caveats of the study: Sampled repertoires all dated from after the peak T cell response. Females outnumbered males among donors, who were mostly white British; clonal diversity was possibly underestimated. Researchers report vaccine-associated CD4 TCRs spanning spike, with dominance at 160-218 and 743-854. Spike-specific TCR repertoires showed rising breadth and depth after two AZD1222 doses.

Turning to this clone: What it recognizes is unknown.

The CDR3 has 17 amino acids. The germline V and J ends were trimmed by 0 bases and 3 bases, with 17 bases remaining between them. Germline V gene lookup returns CDR1 SEHNR and CDR2 FQNEAQ (reference sequence). Some clones are missing from TCRdb's copy, which holds only in-frame ones; the method was immunoSEQ multiplex PCR. The sample records 90,000 to 110,000 clones, around 90% being singletons. This clonotype was obtained from an adult in good health. V is TRBV7-9 and J is TRBJ1-2; D ambiguous. The sequencing used peripheral blood, collected on day 0 of AZD1222 vaccination. The CDR3 DNA follows: TGTGCCAGCAGCTTAGCCCCCTTAAGAGGGATCGACTATGGCTACACCTTC. Encoded protein: CASSLAPLRGIDYGYTF.